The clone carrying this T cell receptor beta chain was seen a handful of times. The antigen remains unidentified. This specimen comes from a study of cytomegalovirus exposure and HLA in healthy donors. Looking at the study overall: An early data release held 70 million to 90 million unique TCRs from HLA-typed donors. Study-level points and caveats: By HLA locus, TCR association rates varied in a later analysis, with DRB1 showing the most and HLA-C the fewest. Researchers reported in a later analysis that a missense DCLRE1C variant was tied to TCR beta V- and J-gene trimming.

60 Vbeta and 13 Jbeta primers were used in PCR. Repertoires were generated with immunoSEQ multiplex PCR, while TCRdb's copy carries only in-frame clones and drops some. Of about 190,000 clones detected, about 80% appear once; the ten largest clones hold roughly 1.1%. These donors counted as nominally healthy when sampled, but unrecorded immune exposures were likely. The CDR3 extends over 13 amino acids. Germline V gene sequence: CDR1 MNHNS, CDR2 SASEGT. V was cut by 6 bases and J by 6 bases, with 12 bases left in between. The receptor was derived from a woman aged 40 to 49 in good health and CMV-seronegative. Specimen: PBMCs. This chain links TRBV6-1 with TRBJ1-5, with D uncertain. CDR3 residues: CASRPLEAQPQHF. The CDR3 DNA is TGTGCCAGCAGACCCTTGGAGGCTCAGCCCCAGCATTTT.